These T cell receptor beta chains were read from a single sample in a study of Graves' ophthalmopathy and Graves' hyperthyroidism. TCRdb used MiXCR to reprocess the multiplex PCR reads, holding one entry per CDR3 protein. Counted here are about 370,000 distinct CDR3 sequences, about a sixth occurring once; the ten biggest clones make up roughly 2.4%. The sequenced sample consisted of peripheral blood. Receptors were obtained from an adult woman with stable Graves' hyperthyroidism. Both conserved end residues are part of each CDR3. Each record gives: J gene, clone size, D gene, V gene, CDR3 protein, CDR3 DNA. The D gene is left open where the match is weak. Size is stated for part of the rows, as once, few or many counts, or as a class when the clone is expanded.

TRBJ2-6 | many | - | TRBV11-1 | CASSRRTAGSGANVLTF | TGTGCCAGCAGCAGGAGGACAGCCGGCTCTGGGGCCAACGTCCTGACTTTC
TRBJ1-3 | many | - | TRBV20-1 | CSARSSGNTIYF | TGCAGTGCTAGGAGCTCTGGAAACACCATATATTTT
TRBJ1-5 | many | - | TRBV12-3/TRBV12-4 | CASSDRTGKGYNQPQHF | TGTGCCAGCAGTGATCGCACAGGGAAAGGGTATAATCAGCCCCAGCATTTT
TRBJ1-1 | few | - | TRBV7-7 | CASSPTTYLVREGMNTEAFF | TGTGCCAGCAGCCCAACAACGTACCTGGTACGGGAGGGTATGAACACTGAAGCTTTCTTT
TRBJ1-3 | many | - | TRBV12-3/TRBV12-4 | CASRKGLSGNTIYF | TGTGCCAGCAGGAAGGGGCTCTCTGGAAACACCATATATTTT
TRBJ2-7 | many | TRBD2 | TRBV20-1 | CSARASGASYEQYF | TGCAGTGCTAGAGCTAGCGGGGCCTCCTACGAGCAGTACTTC
TRBJ2-5 | many | - | TRBV27 | CASSPLDLGETQYF | TGTGCCAGCAGTCCCCTTGACTTAGGGGAGACCCAGTACTTC
TRBJ2-1 | few | TRBD2 | TRBV12-3/TRBV12-4 | CASRRLAGGGEQFF | TGTGCCAGCAGACGACTAGCGGGAGGAGGTGAGCAGTTCTTC
TRBJ2-2 | many | - | TRBV9 | CASSVGPGELFF | TGTGCCAGCAGCGTTGGACCCGGGGAGCTGTTTTTT
TRBJ2-7 | - | TRBD1 | TRBV5-1 | CASSPIAGGLSYEQYF | TGCGCCAGCAGCCCTATTGCAGGGGGCCTCTCCTACGAGCAGTACTTC
TRBJ1-6 | many | - | TRBV4-3 | CASSQDPLGAHDSPLHF | TGCGCCAGCAGCCAAGATCCTTTGGGGGCGCATGATTCACCCCTCCACTTT
TRBJ1-2 | many | - | TRBV5-1 | CASSLVAGPGPVDGYTF | TGCGCCAGCAGCTTGGTGGCAGGCCCAGGCCCTGTGGATGGCTACACCTTC
TRBJ1-2 | many | - | TRBV9 | CASSVGRPTDGYTF | TGTGCCAGCAGCGTAGGCAGGCCGACGGATGGCTACACCTTC
TRBJ2-7 | - | TRBD2 | TRBV4-2 | CASSPTLGRELSYEQYF | TGTGCCAGCAGCCCCACCTTGGGGCGGGAGCTATCCTACGAGCAGTACTTC
TRBJ2-2 | many | TRBD2 | TRBV27 | CASSSGLAGGLTGELFF | TGTGCCAGCAGTTCGGGACTAGCGGGGGGACTCACCGGGGAGCTGTTTTTT
TRBJ2-6 | many | TRBD1 | TRBV19 | CASSRTGAGANVLTF | TGTGCCAGTAGTAGGACAGGGGCTGGGGCCAACGTCCTGACTTTC
TRBJ1-2 | - | TRBD1 | TRBV12-3/TRBV12-4 | CASSPTDRVDYGYTF | TGTGCCAGCAGCCCCACGGACAGGGTCGACTATGGCTACACCTTC
TRBJ2-7 | many | - | TRBV2 | CAGKKDNSYEQYF | TGTGCCGGGAAGAAGGACAACTCCTACGAGCAGTACTTC
TRBJ1-2 | many | - | TRBV11-2 | CASSSMDSYGYTF | TGTGCCAGCAGTTCAATGGACAGCTATGGCTACACCTTC
TRBJ2-7 | many | TRBD1 | TRBV6-1 | CASRNARQGLVEQYF | TGTGCCAGCAGAAATGCCCGACAGGGTTTGGTCGAGCAGTACTTC
TRBJ2-1 | - | - | TRBV6-1 | CASSPQKKKRGTTAEQFF | TGTGCCAGCAGCCCGCAAAAGAAAAAACGGGGGACCACGGCTGAGCAGTTCTTC
TRBJ2-2 | - | TRBD2 | TRBV30 | CAWGPGRAAGELCF | TGTGCCTGGGGTCCCGGGAGGGCCGCCGGGGAGCTGTGTTTT